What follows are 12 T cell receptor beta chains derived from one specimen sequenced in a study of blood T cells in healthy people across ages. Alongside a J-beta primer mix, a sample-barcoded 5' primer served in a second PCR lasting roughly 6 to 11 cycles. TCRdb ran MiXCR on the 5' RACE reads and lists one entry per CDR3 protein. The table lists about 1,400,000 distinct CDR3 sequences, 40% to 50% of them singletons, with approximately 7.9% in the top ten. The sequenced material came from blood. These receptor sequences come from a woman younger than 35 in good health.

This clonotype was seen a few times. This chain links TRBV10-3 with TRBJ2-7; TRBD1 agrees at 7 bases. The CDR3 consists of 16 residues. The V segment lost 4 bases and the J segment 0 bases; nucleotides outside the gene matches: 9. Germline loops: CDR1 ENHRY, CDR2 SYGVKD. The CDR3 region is CAISAPFYRGSYEQYF. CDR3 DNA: TGTGCCATCAGTGCCCCCTTTTACAGGGGCTCCTACGAGCAGTACTTC.

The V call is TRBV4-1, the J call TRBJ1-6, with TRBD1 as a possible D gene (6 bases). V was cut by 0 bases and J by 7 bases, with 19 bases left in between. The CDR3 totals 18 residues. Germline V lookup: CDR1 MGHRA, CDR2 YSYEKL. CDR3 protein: CASSQDPLRQGRNSPLHF. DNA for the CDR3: TGCGCCAGCAGCCAAGACCCCCTCAGGCAGGGGAGAAATTCACCCCTCCACTTT.

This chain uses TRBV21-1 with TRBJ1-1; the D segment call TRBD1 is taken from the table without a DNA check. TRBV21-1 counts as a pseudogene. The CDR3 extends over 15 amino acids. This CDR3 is CASSKGGSEGPEAFF. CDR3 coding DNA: TGTGCCAGCAGCAAGGGGGGCAGTGAGGGGCCGGAAGCTTTCTTT.

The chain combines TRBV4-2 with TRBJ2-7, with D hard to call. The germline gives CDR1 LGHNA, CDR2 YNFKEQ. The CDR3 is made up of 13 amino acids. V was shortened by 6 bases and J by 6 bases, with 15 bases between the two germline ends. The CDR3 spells CASRNTEQPEQYF. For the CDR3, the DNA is TGTGCCAGCAGAAACACGGAGCAACCCGAGCAGTACTTC.

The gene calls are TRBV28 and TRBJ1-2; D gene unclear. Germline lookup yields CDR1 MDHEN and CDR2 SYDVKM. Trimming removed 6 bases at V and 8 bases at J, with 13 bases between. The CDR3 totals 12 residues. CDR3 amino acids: CASRPRVRGYTF. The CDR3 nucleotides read TGTGCCAGCAGACCTCGGGTCAGGGGCTACACCTTC.

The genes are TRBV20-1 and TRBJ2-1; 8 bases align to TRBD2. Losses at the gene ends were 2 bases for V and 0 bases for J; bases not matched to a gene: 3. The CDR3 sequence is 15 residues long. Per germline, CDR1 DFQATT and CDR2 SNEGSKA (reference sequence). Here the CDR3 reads CSARKAGASYNEQFF. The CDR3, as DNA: TGCAGTGCTAGAAAAGCGGGGGCCTCCTACAATGAGCAGTTCTTC.

CDR3 sequence reads: CAANLWEGYF. CDR3 DNA sequence: TGTGCCGCCAACCTCTGGGAGGGGTACTTC. The chain employs TRBV6-6 and TRBJ2-7; TRBD2 aligns across 7 bases. The CDR3 consists of 10 residues. After removal of 11 bases from V and 12 bases from J, the junction contained 10 bases not matched to a gene. Germline CDR1 MNHNY, CDR2 SVGAGI (reference sequence).

Here the CDR3 reads CASSSQDSNQPQHF. In DNA form, the CDR3 reads TGTGCCAGCTCATCTCAAGATAGCAATCAGCCCCAGCATTTT. The chain links TRBV18 to TRBJ1-5; D ambiguous. Trimming removed 5 bases from V and 0 bases from J, with 8 bases in between. Germline CDR1 and CDR2: KGHSH and LQKENI. The CDR3 sequence is 14 residues long.

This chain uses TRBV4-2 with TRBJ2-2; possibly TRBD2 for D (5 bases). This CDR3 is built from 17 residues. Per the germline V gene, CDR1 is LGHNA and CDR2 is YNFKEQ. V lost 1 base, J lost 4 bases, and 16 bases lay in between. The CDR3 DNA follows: TGTGCCAGCAGCCAAGGGCCTGGACCCGAGGGCACCGGGGAGCTGTTTTTT. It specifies CASSQGPGPEGTGELFF.

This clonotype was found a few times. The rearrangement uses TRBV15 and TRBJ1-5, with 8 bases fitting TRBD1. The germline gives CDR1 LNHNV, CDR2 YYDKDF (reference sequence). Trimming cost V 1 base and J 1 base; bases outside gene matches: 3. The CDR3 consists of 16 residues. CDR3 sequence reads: CATSRADRVSNQPQHF. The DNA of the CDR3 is TGTGCCACCAGCAGAGCGGACAGGGTAAGCAATCAGCCCCAGCATTTT. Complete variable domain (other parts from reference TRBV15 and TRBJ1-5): DAMVIQNPRYQVTQFGKPVTLSCSQTLNHNVMYWYQQKSSQAPKLLFHYYDKDFNNEADTPDNFQSRRPNTSFCFLDIRSPGLGDTAMYLCATSRADRVSNQPQHFGDGTRLSIL.

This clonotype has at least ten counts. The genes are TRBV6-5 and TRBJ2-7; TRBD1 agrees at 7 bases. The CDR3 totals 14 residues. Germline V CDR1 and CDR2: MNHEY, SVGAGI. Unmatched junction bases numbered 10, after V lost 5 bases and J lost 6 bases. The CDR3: CASSLRQGPSEQYF. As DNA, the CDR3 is TGTGCCAGCAGTCTGCGACAGGGACCTAGCGAGCAGTACTTC.

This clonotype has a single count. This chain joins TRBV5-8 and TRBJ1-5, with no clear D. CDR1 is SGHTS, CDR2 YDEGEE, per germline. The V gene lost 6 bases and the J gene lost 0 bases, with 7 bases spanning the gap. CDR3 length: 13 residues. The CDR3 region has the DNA TGTGCCAGCAACGGATATAGCAATCAGCCCCAGCATTTT. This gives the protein CASNGYSNQPQHF.